These T cell receptor beta chains were read from a single sample in a study of T cells in Graves' hyperthyroidism and ophthalmopathy. A single record per CDR3 protein comes from TCRdb applying MiXCR to the multiplex PCR reads. Seen here are around 240,000 distinct CDR3 sequences, 16% observed once, and the top ten hold around 28%. Material for sequencing was blood. The source of these receptors is a woman between 18 and 30 years old with Graves' ophthalmopathy. The CDR3 runs from the conserved cysteine through the conserved F or W. D genes are given only for firm matches. The listing skips clone size in some rows; elsewhere it reads once, few, many or a size class.

j_call	d_call	clone_size	v_call	cdr3_aa	cdr3_nt
TRBJ2-1	TRBD2	once	TRBV20-1	CSAPGTGTSGNNEQFF	TGCAGTGCCCCCGGGACCGGGACTAGCGGGAACAATGAGCAGTTCTTC
TRBJ2-7	NA	many	TRBV7-9	CASSLGTGVVYEQYF	TGTGCCAGCAGCTTAGGTACGGGGGTGGTCTACGAGCAGTACTTC
TRBJ1-1	TRBD1	many	TRBV5-1	CASSSTGTGGTEAFF	TGCGCCAGCAGCTCCACTGGGACAGGGGGGACTGAAGCTTTCTTT
TRBJ1-6	NA	many	TRBV5-6	CASNRPTLGDSPLHF	TGTGCCAGCAACCGGCCGACGTTAGGGGATTCACCCCTCCACTTT
TRBJ2-3	NA	many	TRBV12-3/TRBV12-4	CASSAPSASTDTQYF	TGTGCCAGCAGCGCCCCCTCAGCAAGCACAGATACGCAGTATTTT
TRBJ1-1	TRBD1	many	TRBV20-1	CSAAGQSNTEAFF	TGCAGTGCTGCGGGACAGTCGAACACTGAAGCTTTCTTT
TRBJ2-1	NA	many	TRBV7-2	CASSSGPGPLSEQFF	TGTGCCAGCAGCTCCGGCCCAGGGCCACTTTCTGAGCAGTTCTTC
TRBJ2-7	TRBD2	many	TRBV28	CASSPTGLAGGPVSYEQYF	TGTGCCAGCAGCCCGACGGGACTAGCGGGAGGGCCGGTATCCTACGAGCAGTACTTC
TRBJ2-7	NA	few	TRBV5-6	CASSLSQGVGEQYF	TGTGCCAGCAGCTTGTCCCAGGGTGTTGGCGAGCAGTACTTC
TRBJ2-7	TRBD1	many	TRBV11-2	CASSPGQASSYEQYF	TGTGCCAGCAGCCCAGGACAGGCCAGCTCCTACGAGCAGTACTTC
TRBJ1-2	TRBD1	many	TRBV28	CASSPGDRGRGYTF	TGTGCCAGCAGTCCCGGGGACAGGGGCCGCGGCTACACCTTC
TRBJ2-2	TRBD2	few	TRBV10-2	CASSERLAGNTGELFF	TGCGCCAGCAGTGAAAGACTAGCGGGTAACACCGGGGAGCTGTTTTTT
TRBJ2-3	TRBD2	many	TRBV9	CASSNSGGGSTDTQYF	TGTGCCAGCAGCAACAGCGGGGGAGGGTCCACAGATACGCAGTATTTT
TRBJ1-2	NA	many	TRBV7-3	CATSLSEGWGYGYTF	TGTGCCACCTCCCTCAGTGAGGGGTGGGGCTATGGCTACACCTTC
TRBJ2-3	NA	NA	TRBV5-4	CASSLDRGTSADTQYF	TGTGCCAGCAGCTTGGATCGTGGGACCAGCGCAGATACGCAGTATTTT
TRBJ1-3	TRBD1	many	TRBV10-3	CAISVGTGSGNTIYF	TGTGCCATCAGTGTCGGGACAGGGTCTGGAAACACCATATATTTT
TRBJ2-3	TRBD1	many	TRBV28	CASSWDSTSTDTQYF	TGTGCCAGCAGCTGGGACAGTACTAGCACAGATACGCAGTATTTT
TRBJ2-7	TRBD1	many	TRBV6-1	CASRWDSRSIYEQYF	TGTGCCAGCAGATGGGACAGTAGGTCCATCTACGAGCAGTACTTC
TRBJ1-2	NA	many	TRBV20-1	CSALLTTDYGYTF	TGCAGTGCGTTACTGACGACTGACTATGGCTACACCTTC
TRBJ2-5	TRBD2	many	TRBV12-3/TRBV12-4	CASSFRTSGGRETQYF	TGTGCCAGCAGTTTCCGGACTAGCGGGGGACGGGAGACCCAGTACTTC
TRBJ2-1	NA	many	TRBV6-1	CASSYLYEQFF	TGTGCCAGCAGTTACCTCTATGAGCAGTTCTTC
TRBJ2-1	TRBD1	many	TRBV15	CATSRGTGRNEQFF	TGTGCCACCAGCAGAGGGACAGGGCGGAATGAGCAGTTCTTC
TRBJ2-7	TRBD1	once	TRBV6-9	CASSYRGQGAHEQYF	TGTGCCAGCAGTTACCGGGGACAGGGGGCCCACGAGCAGTACTTC
TRBJ2-7	TRBD2	NA	TRBV6-1	CASRLRSGGSYEQYF	TGTGCCAGCAGGCTGAGGAGCGGGGGTTCCTACGAGCAGTACTTC
TRBJ2-7	NA	many	TRBV7-2	CASSSGPNYEQYF	TGTGCCAGCAGCTCGGGACCCAACTACGAGCAGTACTTC
TRBJ2-3	TRBD2	many	TRBV7-2	CASSFKGLAGEGSDTQYF	TGTGCCAGCAGCTTTAAAGGACTAGCGGGAGAGGGGTCAGATACGCAGTATTTT
TRBJ2-7	NA	few	TRBV6-1	CASSDRTAYEQYF	TGTGCCAGCAGTGACCGGACGGCTTACGAGCAGTACTTC
TRBJ2-1	NA	NA	TRBV20-1	CSPSSGNEQFF	TGCAGTCCGAGTTCTGGTAATGAGCAGTTCTTC
TRBJ2-2	NA	many	TRBV30	CAWSLQGPGELFF	TGTGCCTGGAGTTTACAGGGACCCGGGGAGCTGTTTTTT
TRBJ2-5	NA	NA	TRBV19	CASSIGQGGQETQYF	TGTGCCAGTAGTATAGGGCAGGGAGGCCAAGAGACCCAGTACTTC
TRBJ1-1	NA	many	TRBV20-1	CSASGRAETEAFF	TGCAGTGCTAGCGGCAGGGCGGAAACTGAAGCTTTCTTT
TRBJ1-2	NA	many	TRBV20-1	CSARVAGYGYTF	TGCAGTGCTAGAGTCGCGGGTTATGGCTACACCTTC
TRBJ2-7	TRBD1	many	TRBV7-8	CASRRSRGTYFDEQYF	TGTGCCAGCAGACGTAGCAGGGGGACATATTTCGACGAGCAGTACTTC
TRBJ1-6	NA	many	TRBV20-1	CSCLTAIDSPLHF	TGCAGCTGTCTGACGGCCATTGATTCACCCCTCCACTTT
TRBJ2-5	TRBD2	NA	TRBV20-1	CSASSASGSLEYF	TGCAGTGCTAGTTCGGCTAGCGGGAGCCTCGAGTACTTC
TRBJ1-5	NA	NA	TRBV7-2	CASSPRRRVQPQHF	TGTGCCAGCAGCCCCCGCCGGAGGGTGCAGCCCCAGCATTTT
TRBJ2-1	TRBD2	many	TRBV28	CASSLSPPTSGHSYNEQFF	TGTGCCAGCAGTTTATCCCCCCCGACTAGCGGTCACTCCTACAATGAGCAGTTCTTC
TRBJ2-7	NA	many	TRBV12-3/TRBV12-4	CASSQDWGGYEQYF	TGTGCCAGCAGCCAGGACTGGGGAGGCTACGAGCAGTACTTC
TRBJ2-6	NA	many	TRBV6-1	CASSEAPFGGRPGGISGANVLTF	TGTGCCAGCAGTGAAGCGCCGTTTGGAGGCCGCCCCGGCGGAATCTCTGGGGCCAACGTCCTGACTTTC
TRBJ2-7	TRBD2	many	TRBV20-1	CSARILAETYEQYF	TGCAGTGCTAGGATTCTAGCGGAAACCTACGAGCAGTACTTC
TRBJ2-1	TRBD1	many	TRBV28	CASSPSAGGYEQFF	TGTGCCAGCAGCCCTTCGGCAGGGGGCTATGAGCAGTTCTTC
TRBJ2-1	NA	many	TRBV20-1	CSARTPFEQFF	TGCAGTGCCCGGACACCTTTCGAGCAGTTCTTC
TRBJ2-2	TRBD1	many	TRBV7-8	CASSLDLYRGDTGELFF	TGTGCCAGCAGCTTAGACCTCTACAGGGGGGACACCGGGGAGCTGTTTTTT
TRBJ1-4	NA	many	TRBV6-6	CASSYSGGGTNEKLFF	TGTGCCAGCAGTTACTCGGGGGGAGGAACTAATGAAAAACTGTTTTTT
TRBJ2-5	NA	many	TRBV2	CASTAKETQYF	TGTGCCAGCACTGCAAAAGAGACCCAGTACTTC
TRBJ1-5	TRBD1	NA	TRBV7-8	CASSSGTGGNQPQHF	TGTGCCAGCAGCTCCGGGACAGGGGGCAATCAGCCCCAGCATTTT
TRBJ2-1	NA	many	TRBV24-1	CATSDSQGPHYNEQFF	TGTGCCACCAGTGATTCGCAGGGTCCCCATTACAATGAGCAGTTCTTC
TRBJ2-7	NA	many	TRBV13	CASSSRDNSYEQYF	TGTGCCAGCAGCTCCCGGGACAACTCCTACGAGCAGTACTTC
TRBJ2-2	NA	many	TRBV20-1	CSARDWRDSNTGELFF	TGCAGTGCTAGAGATTGGCGGGACAGTAACACCGGGGAGCTGTTTTTT
TRBJ1-1	TRBD1	NA	TRBV19	CARDRGQDPYAEAFF	TGTGCCAGGGACAGGGGGCAGGACCCATACGCTGAAGCTTTCTTT
TRBJ1-2	TRBD1	many	TRBV7-9	CASSLTGTDPNYGYTF	TGTGCCAGCAGCTTAACCGGGACAGACCCTAACTATGGCTACACCTTC
TRBJ2-5	TRBD2	many	TRBV2	CASSRGLATLETQYF	TGTGCCAGCAGTCGCGGACTAGCGACTCTAGAGACCCAGTACTTC
TRBJ1-1	NA	many	TRBV20-1	CSAQGYTEAFF	TGCAGTGCCCAGGGATACACTGAAGCTTTCTTT
TRBJ2-1	NA	few	TRBV6-1	CASTPGGLYNEQFF	TGTGCCAGCACCCCCGGAGGACTTTACAATGAGCAGTTCTTC
TRBJ2-2	NA	many	TRBV6-1	CASSLARYGIETGELFF	TGTGCCAGCAGCTTGGCTAGATACGGGATTGAAACCGGGGAGCTGTTTTTT